The 26 T cell receptor beta chains below were found in one sample sequenced in a study of monozygotic twins with inflammatory bowel disease. TCRdb reprocessed the 5' RACE reads, keeping one entry per CDR3 protein, no DNA. In total, the table holds 210,000 or so distinct CDR3 sequences. The sequenced sample was blood. These receptor sequences come from a human donor with ulcerative colitis or Crohn's disease, or a healthy co-twin of an affected twin (not recorded which).

CDR3 sequence reads: CASSQDPRYNEQFF. This chain links TRBV4-2 with TRBJ2-1. This CDR3 is 14 amino acids long. CDR1 and CDR2 from the germline V gene are LGHNA and YNFKEQ.

V gene TRBV28 combines with J gene TRBJ2-6; TCRdb gives TRBD1 as the D gene, but with no DNA this cannot be confirmed. Germline V gene data show CDR1 as MDHEN and CDR2 as SYDVKM. The CDR3 covers 16 residues. CDR3 sequence: CASSSAGASGANVLTF. The variable domain in full, completed from reference TRBV28 and TRBJ2-6, reads DVKVTQSSRYLVKRTGEKVFLECVQDMDHENMFWYRQDPGLGLRLIYFSYDVKMKEKGDIPEGYSVSREKKERFSLILESASTNQTSMYLCASSSAGASGANVLTFGAGSRLTVL.

The chain has TRBV5-1 and TRBJ1-1; the D call from TCRdb, TRBD1, cannot be confirmed without DNA. The germline V gene encodes CDR1 SGHRS and CDR2 YFSETQ. The CDR3 is made up of 15 amino acids. CDR3: CASSPGDRLNTEAFF.

The chain is built from TRBV19 and TRBJ1-1. Germline V gene sequence: CDR1 LNHDA, CDR2 SQIVND (reference sequence). The CDR3 runs 13 residues. CDR3 residues: CASREVGVTEAFF.

The V call is TRBV7-9, the J call TRBJ1-1; TCRdb names TRBD1, which stays unverified in the absence of DNA. The germline CDR1 and CDR2 sequences are SEHNR and FQNEAQ (reference sequence). The CDR3 consists of 15 residues. The CDR3 sequence is CASSLTAGAPTEAFF.

J is TRBJ2-7 and V is TRBV18; there is no DNA to check the TCRdb D call of TRBD1. From germline, CDR1 is KGHSH and CDR2 LQKENI. There are 15 residues in the CDR3. The CDR3 sequence is CASSPRTGGHYEQYF.

This chain joins TRBV7-8 and TRBJ2-3; TCRdb lists TRBD1, though no DNA is available to test this call. The germline gives CDR1 SGHVS, CDR2 FQNEAQ. The CDR3 sequence is 14 residues long. CDR3 in amino acids: CASSLGRAADTQYF.

This CDR3 is CASSLWGTGYSNYGYTF. The chain couples TRBV27 to TRBJ1-2; the D gene TCRdb calls, TRBD1, cannot be checked with no DNA. There are 17 residues in the CDR3. From germline, CDR1 is MNHEY and CDR2 SMNVEV (reference sequence).

The J gene is TRBJ1-4, the V gene TRBV5-1; checking the TCRdb D call of TRBD1 is not possible without DNA. This CDR3 spans 14 amino acids. The germline CDR1 and CDR2 sequences are SGHRS and YFSETQ. CDR3 in amino acids: CASSPGQLNEKLFF.

The chain is built from TRBV2 and TRBJ1-3; lacking DNA, the TRBD1 call made by TCRdb goes unchecked. Germline V gene lookup returns CDR1 SNHLY and CDR2 FYNNEI. This CDR3 has 17 amino acids. CDR3 region: CASSLSGQGAPGNTIYF.

The chain recombines TRBV7-9 with TRBJ2-3. This CDR3 comprises 14 residues. The germline V gene has CDR1 SEHNR and CDR2 FQNEAQ (reference sequence). The CDR3 here is CASSLGPAADTQYF.

The gene calls are TRBV20-1 and TRBJ2-6. Germline CDR1 is DFQATT and CDR2 is SNEGSKA (reference sequence). This CDR3 has 14 amino acids. The CDR3 protein is CSASRGTGANVLTF.

The chain joins TRBV5-1 to TRBJ2-7; there is no DNA to check the TCRdb D call of TRBD2. The CDR3 runs 18 residues. CDR1 is SGHRS and CDR2 is YFSETQ in the germline V gene. The CDR3 is CASSLGPRGEGLSYEQYF.

The chain uses TRBV4-3 and TRBJ1-1; TCRdb reports TRBD1, a call that lacks DNA to check it against. Germline values: CDR1 LGHNA, CDR2 YSLEER. The CDR3 covers 14 residues. The CDR3 loop reads CASSQELQVTEAFF.

The chain recombines TRBV18 with TRBJ1-4. The CDR3 extends over 13 amino acids. Looked up from germline, CDR1 is KGHSH and CDR2 is LQKENI. CDR3 protein: CASSPATNEKLFF. The variable domain in full, completed from reference TRBV18 and TRBJ1-4, reads NAGVMQNPRHLVRRRGQEARLRCSPMKGHSHVYWYRQLPEEGLKFMVYLQKENIIDESGMPKERFSAEFPKEGPSILRIQQVVRGDSAAYFCASSPATNEKLFFGSGTQLSVL.

The chain is built from TRBV10-2 and TRBJ1-5; TCRdb's D gene call, TRBD1, goes unchecked for lack of DNA. The CDR3 has 13 amino acids. CDR1 and CDR2 from the germline V gene are WSHSY and SAAADI. The CDR3 loop reads CASSRRQNQPQHF.

The rearrangement uses TRBV24-1 and TRBJ2-2; no DNA is available, so the TRBD1 call from TCRdb remains unchecked. From germline, CDR1 is KGHDR and CDR2 SFDVKD. The CDR3 covers 17 residues. The CDR3 reads CATIDRQGVKYTGELIF.

The chain uses TRBV4-1 and TRBJ2-7; TCRdb returns TRBD1, unconfirmable since there is no DNA. This CDR3 contains 15 residues. Germline V gene sequence: CDR1 MGHRA, CDR2 YSYEKL. The CDR3 protein is CASSLEQGGNYEQYF.

V is TRBV15 and J is TRBJ1-1; TCRdb reports TRBD1, a call that lacks DNA to check it against. Germline V gene sequence: CDR1 LNHNV, CDR2 YYDKDF (reference sequence). The CDR3 has 15 amino acids. CDR3 sequence reads: CATGRDRGRNTEAFF. Full variable domain (missing parts from reference TRBV15 and TRBJ1-1): DAMVIQNPRYQVTQFGKPVTLSCSQTLNHNVMYWYQQKSSQAPKLLFHYYDKDFNNEADTPDNFQSRRPNTSFCFLDIRSPGLGDTAMYLCATGRDRGRNTEAFFGQGTRLTVV.

The chain has TRBV5-5 and TRBJ1-2; the TCRdb call, TRBD1, lacks DNA for checking. CDR1 and CDR2 (germline): SGHKS, YYEKEE (reference sequence). The CDR3 contains 14 residues. The CDR3 is CASSFRTGRDGYTF.

V is TRBV11-2 and J is TRBJ2-7; TCRdb calls TRBD2, which cannot be checked without DNA. In germline, CDR1 is SGHAT, CDR2 FQNNGV. CDR3 size: 16 residues. Here the CDR3 reads CASSPPTSGRKNEQYF.

The chain employs TRBV5-1 and TRBJ2-7; TCRdb's assignment of TRBD1 cannot be checked, as there is no DNA. Per germline, CDR1 SGHRS and CDR2 YFSETQ. The CDR3 runs 14 residues. The CDR3 spells CASSVTGGPDEQYF.

The rearrangement joins TRBV6-2 or TRBV6-3 to TRBJ2-3; TCRdb's D call, TRBD1, is unchecked because there is no DNA. Per germline, CDR1 MNHEY and CDR2 SVGEGT. The CDR3 is 20 residues long. CDR3 amino acids: CASSYPTGGAHWLGTDTQYF.

This sequence joins TRBV10-3 and TRBJ2-5; the D gene TCRdb calls, TRBD1, cannot be checked with no DNA. The CDR3 covers 13 residues. Germline V gene data show CDR1 as ENHRY and CDR2 as SYGVKD. The CDR3 is CAISEGGAETQYF.

V and J are TRBV7-2 and TRBJ2-2. CDR1 is SGHTA and CDR2 is FQGNSA in the germline V gene. This CDR3 spans 12 amino acids. The CDR3 region is CASSLAVGELFF.

V usage is TRBV20-1 and J usage is TRBJ1-1. CDR3 size: 14 residues. The germline V gene encodes CDR1 DFQATT and CDR2 SNEGSKA (reference sequence). CDR3 protein: CSARRAVYNTEAFF.